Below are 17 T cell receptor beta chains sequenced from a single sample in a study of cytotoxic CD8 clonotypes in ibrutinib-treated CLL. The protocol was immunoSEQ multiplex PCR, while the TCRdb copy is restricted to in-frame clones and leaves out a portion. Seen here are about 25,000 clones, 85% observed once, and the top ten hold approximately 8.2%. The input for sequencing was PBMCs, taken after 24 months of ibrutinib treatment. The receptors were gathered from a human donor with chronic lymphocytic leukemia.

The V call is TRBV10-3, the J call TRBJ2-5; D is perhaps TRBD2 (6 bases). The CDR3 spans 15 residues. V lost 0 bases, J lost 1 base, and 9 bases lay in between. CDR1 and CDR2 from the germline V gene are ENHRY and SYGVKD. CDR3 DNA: TGTGCCATCAGTGAGTCAGTAGCGGTCCAAGAGACCCAGTACTTC. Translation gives CAISESVAVQETQYF.

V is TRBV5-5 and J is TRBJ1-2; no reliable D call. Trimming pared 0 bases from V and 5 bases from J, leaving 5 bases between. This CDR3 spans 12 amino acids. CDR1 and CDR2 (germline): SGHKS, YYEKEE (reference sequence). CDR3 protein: CASSLGGYGYTF. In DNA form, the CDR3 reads TGTGCCAGCAGCTTGGGCGGTTATGGCTACACCTTC.

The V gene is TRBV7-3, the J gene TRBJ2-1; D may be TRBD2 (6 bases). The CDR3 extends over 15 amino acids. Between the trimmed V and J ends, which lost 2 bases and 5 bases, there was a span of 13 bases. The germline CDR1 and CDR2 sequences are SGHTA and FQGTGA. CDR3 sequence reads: CASSLGHAGNNEQFF. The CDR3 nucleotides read TGTGCCAGCAGCTTAGGACACGCGGGGAACAATGAGCAGTTCTTC.

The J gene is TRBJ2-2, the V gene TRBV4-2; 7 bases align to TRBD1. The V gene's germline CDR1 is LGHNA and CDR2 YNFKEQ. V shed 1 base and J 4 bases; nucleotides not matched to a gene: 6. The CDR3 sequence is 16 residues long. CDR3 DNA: TGTGCCAGCAGCCAAGTTCAGGGGGTGTCCACCGGGGAGCTGTTTTTT. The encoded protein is CASSQVQGVSTGELFF.

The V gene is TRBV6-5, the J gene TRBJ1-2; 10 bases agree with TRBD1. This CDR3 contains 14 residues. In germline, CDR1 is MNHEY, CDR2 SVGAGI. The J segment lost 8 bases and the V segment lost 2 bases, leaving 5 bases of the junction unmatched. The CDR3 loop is CASSYDRGPSGYTF. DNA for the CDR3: TGTGCCAGCAGTTACGACAGGGGGCCCAGCGGCTACACCTTC.

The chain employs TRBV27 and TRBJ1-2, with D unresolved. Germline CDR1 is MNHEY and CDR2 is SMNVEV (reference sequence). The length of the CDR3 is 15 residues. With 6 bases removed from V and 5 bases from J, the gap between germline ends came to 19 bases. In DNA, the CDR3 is TGTGCCAGCAGCGAGAGTGAGATTGACCTTTATGGCTACACCTTC. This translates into CASSESEIDLYGYTF.

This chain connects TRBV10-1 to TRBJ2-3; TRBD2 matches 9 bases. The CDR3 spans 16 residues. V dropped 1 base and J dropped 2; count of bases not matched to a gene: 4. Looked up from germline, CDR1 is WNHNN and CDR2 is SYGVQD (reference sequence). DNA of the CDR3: TGCGCCAGCAGTGAGTTGGCGGGGGGGACCACAGATACGCAGTATTTT. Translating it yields CASSELAGGTTDTQYF.

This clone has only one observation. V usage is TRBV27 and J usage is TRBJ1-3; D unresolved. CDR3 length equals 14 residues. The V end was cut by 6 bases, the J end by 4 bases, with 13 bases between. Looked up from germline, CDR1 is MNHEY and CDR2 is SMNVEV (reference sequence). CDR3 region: CASSLHASGNTIYF. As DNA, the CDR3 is TGTGCCAGCAGCCTCCACGCTTCAGGAAACACCATATATTTT.

CDR3 sequence: CASSLARQDYGYTF. CDR3 sequence (DNA): TGTGCCAGCAGCTTAGCTAGACAGGACTATGGCTACACCTTC. The chain combines TRBV7-8 with TRBJ1-2, with a weak D call TRBD1 (6 bases). The CDR3 runs to 14 residues. The germline CDR1 and CDR2 sequences are SGHVS and FQNEAQ. The ends were cut back, 0 bases at V and 3 bases at J, with 8 bases in the middle.

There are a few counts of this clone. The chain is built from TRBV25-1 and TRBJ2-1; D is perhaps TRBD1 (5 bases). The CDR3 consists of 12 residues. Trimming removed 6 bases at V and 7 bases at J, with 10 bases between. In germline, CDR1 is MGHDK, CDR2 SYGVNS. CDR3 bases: TGTGCCAGCAGCCCCTCAGGGAATGAGCAGTTCTTC. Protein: CASSPSGNEQFF.

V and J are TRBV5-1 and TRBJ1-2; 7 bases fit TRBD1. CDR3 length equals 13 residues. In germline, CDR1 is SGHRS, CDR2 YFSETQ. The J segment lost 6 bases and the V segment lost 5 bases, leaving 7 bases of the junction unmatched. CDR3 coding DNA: TGCGCCAGCAGGACAGGGACCCATGATGGCTACACCTTC. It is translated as CASRTGTHDGYTF.

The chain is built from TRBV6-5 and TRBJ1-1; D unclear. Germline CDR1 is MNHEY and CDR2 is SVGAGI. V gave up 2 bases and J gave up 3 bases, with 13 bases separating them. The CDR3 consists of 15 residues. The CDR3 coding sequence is TGTGCCAGCAGTTACAAGGGATGGTGGGACACTGAAGCTTTCTTT. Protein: CASSYKGWWDTEAFF.

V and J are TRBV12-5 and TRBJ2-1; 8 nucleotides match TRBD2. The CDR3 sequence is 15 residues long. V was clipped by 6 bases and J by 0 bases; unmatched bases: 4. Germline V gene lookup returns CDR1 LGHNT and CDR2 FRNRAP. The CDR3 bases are TGTGCTAGTGGCGGGGGGGACACCTCCTACAATGAGCAGTTCTTC. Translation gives CASGGGDTSYNEQFF.

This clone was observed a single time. The CDR3 DNA reads TGTGCCAGCAGCTTAGGCCGGGGACAGAACTATGGCTACACCTTC. This sequence encodes CASSLGRGQNYGYTF. V is TRBV13 and J is TRBJ1-2, with 7 bases identical to TRBD1. This CDR3 has 15 residues. J lost 2 bases, V lost 0 bases, and 3 bases had no gene match. CDR1 is PRHDT and CDR2 is FYEKMQ in the germline V gene (reference sequence).

The CDR3 loop reads CAISGDREGYGYTF. Here the CDR3 DNA reads TGTGCCATCAGTGGGGACAGGGAGGGCTATGGCTACACCTTC. This chain joins TRBV10-3 and TRBJ1-2; 9 bases are shared with TRBD1. CDR3 length: 14 amino acids. The germline CDR1 and CDR2 sequences are ENHRY and SYGVKD. The ends lost 4 bases at V and 4 bases at J; junction bases unmatched: 4.

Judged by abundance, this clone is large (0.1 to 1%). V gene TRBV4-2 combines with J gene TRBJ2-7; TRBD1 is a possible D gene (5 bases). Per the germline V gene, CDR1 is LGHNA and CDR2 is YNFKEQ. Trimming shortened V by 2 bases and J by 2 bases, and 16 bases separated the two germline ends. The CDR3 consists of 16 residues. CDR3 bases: TGTGCCAGCAGCCAATCCCTTACGACAGCTGCCTACGAGCAGTACTTC. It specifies CASSQSLTTAAYEQYF.

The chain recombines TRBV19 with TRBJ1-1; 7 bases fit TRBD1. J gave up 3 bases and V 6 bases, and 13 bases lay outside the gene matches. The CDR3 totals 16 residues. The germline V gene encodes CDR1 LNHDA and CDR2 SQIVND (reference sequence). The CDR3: CASSILHPGGDTEAFF. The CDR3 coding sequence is TGTGCCAGTAGCATTCTTCACCCAGGGGGGGACACTGAAGCTTTCTTT.